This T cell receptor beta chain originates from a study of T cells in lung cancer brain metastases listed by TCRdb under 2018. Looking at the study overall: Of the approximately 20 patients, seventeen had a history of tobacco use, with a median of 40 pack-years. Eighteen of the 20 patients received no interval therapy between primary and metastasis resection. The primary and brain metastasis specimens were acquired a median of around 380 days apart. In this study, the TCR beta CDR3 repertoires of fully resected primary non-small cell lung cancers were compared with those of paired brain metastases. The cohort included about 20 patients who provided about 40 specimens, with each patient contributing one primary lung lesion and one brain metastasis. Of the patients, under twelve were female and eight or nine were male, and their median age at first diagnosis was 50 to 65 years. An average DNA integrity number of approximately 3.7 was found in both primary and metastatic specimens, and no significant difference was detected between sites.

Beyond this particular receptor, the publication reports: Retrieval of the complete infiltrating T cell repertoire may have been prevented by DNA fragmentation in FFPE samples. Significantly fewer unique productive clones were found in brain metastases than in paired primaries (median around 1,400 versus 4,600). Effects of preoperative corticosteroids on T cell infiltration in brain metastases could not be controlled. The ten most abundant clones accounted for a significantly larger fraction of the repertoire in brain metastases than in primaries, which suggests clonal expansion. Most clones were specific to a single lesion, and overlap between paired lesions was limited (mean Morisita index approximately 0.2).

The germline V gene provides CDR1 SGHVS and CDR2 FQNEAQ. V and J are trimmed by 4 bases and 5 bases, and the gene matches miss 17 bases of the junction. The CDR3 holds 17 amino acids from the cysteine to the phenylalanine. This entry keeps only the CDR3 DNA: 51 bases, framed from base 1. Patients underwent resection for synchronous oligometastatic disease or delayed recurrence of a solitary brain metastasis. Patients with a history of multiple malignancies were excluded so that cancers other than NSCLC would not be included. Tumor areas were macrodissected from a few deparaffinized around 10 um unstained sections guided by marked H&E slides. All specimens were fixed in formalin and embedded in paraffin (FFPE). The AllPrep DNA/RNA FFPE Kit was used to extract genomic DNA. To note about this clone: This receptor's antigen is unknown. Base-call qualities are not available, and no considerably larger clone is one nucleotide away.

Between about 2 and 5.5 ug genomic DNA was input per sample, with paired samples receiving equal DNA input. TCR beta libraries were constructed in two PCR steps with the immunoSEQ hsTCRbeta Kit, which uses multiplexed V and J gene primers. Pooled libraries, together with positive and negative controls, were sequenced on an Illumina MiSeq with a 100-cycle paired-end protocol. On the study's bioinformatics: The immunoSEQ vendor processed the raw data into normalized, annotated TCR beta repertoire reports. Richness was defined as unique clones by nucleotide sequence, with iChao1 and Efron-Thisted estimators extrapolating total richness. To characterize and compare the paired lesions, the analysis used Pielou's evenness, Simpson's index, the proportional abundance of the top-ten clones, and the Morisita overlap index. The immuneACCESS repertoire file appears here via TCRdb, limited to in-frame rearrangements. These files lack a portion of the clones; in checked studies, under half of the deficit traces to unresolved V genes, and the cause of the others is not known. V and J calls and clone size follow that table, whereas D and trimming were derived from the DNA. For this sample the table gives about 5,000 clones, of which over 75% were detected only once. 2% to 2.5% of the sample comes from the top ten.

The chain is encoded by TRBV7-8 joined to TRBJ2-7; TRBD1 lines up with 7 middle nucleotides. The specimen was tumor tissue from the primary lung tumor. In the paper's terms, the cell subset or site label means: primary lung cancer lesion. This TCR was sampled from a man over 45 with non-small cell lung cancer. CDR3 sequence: CASSSPFDRAYGNEQYF. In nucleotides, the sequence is TGTGCCAGCAGCTCACCTTTTGACAGGGCCTATGGGAACGAGCAGTACTTC. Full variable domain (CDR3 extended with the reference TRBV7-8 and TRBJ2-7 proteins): GAGVSQSPRYKVAKRGQDVALRCDPISGHVSLFWYQQALGQGPEFLTYFQNEAQLDKSGLPSDRFFAERPEGSVSTLKIQRTQQEDSAVYLCASSSPFDRAYGNEQYFGPGTRLTVT.